The 20 T cell receptor beta chains below come from one sample, sequenced in a study of T cell responses to AZD1222 COVID-19 vaccine. Clones were sequenced by immunoSEQ multiplex PCR, and TCRdb holds only the in-frame ones, with some missing. The sample includes approximately 92,000 clones, around 93% of them seen just once. Sequences were derived from peripheral blood, sampled on day 0 of AZD1222 vaccination. Source of these receptors: an adult in good health.

This rearrangement joins TRBV10-1 to TRBJ1-1, with 8 bases that match TRBD1. Germline CDR1 WNHNN, CDR2 SYGVQD (reference sequence). This CDR3 has 15 residues. The V gene end was trimmed by 4 bases and the J gene end by 1 base; junction bases not matched to a gene: 5. This CDR3 reads CASSAPGGPNTEAFF. The CDR3 region has the DNA TGCGCCAGCAGTGCCCCAGGGGGCCCGAACACTGAAGCTTTCTTT.

This chain connects TRBV25-1 to TRBJ1-1, with 8 positions matching TRBD1. The germline CDR1 and CDR2 sequences are MGHDK and SYGVNS. CDR3 length: 15 amino acids. Unmatched junction bases numbered 7, after V lost 3 bases and J lost 4 bases. CDR3 in DNA: TGTGCCAGCAGTGATTCGGGAACAGGGGGCACTGAAGCTTTCTTT. This sequence encodes CASSDSGTGGTEAFF.

The chain employs TRBV24-1 and TRBJ2-3, with D perhaps TRBD2 (5 bases). From germline, CDR1 is KGHDR and CDR2 SFDVKD. Trimming pared 8 bases from V and 8 bases from J, leaving 10 bases between. This CDR3 has 11 amino acids. CDR3 in DNA: TGTGCCACCAATAGTAGCGCTACGCAGTATTTT. As protein: CATNSSATQYF.

V usage is TRBV2 and J usage is TRBJ2-5; the D gene is possibly TRBD2 (6 bases). The germline gives CDR1 SNHLY, CDR2 FYNNEI. The germline V and J ends were trimmed by 6 bases and 2 bases, with 13 bases remaining between them. The CDR3 extends over 14 amino acids. CDR3 region: CASSVTREQETQYF. In nucleotides, the CDR3 is TGTGCCAGCAGCGTTACCCGGGAGCAAGAGACCCAGTACTTC.

The V and J genes are TRBV6-2 or TRBV6-3 and TRBJ2-1, with TRBD2 identical over 12 bases. Germline values: CDR1 MNHEY, CDR2 SVGEGT. After removal of 6 bases from V and 6 bases from J, the junction contained 9 bases not matched to a gene. The CDR3 length is 16 residues. The CDR3 loop reads CASSPVTSGSGNEQFF. The CDR3 nucleotides read TGTGCCAGCAGCCCTGTGACTAGCGGGAGTGGCAATGAGCAGTTCTTC.

The rearrangement joins TRBV19 to TRBJ1-5; D gene ambiguous. V was cut by 1 base and J by 3 bases, with 4 bases left in between. CDR3 length: 13 residues. From germline, CDR1 is LNHDA and CDR2 SQIVND (reference sequence). The CDR3 loop reads CASSIGYNQPQHF. The CDR3 coding sequence is TGTGCCAGTAGTATAGGATACAATCAGCCCCAGCATTTT.

The genes are TRBV5-1 and TRBJ1-1, with D unclear. V lost 4 bases and J lost 2, with 12 bases in between. The CDR3 is made up of 14 amino acids. Germline V CDR1 and CDR2: SGHRS, YFSETQ. The CDR3 bases are TGCGCCAGCAGCGACCTTGGGGTAAACACTGAAGCTTTCTTT. It translates to CASSDLGVNTEAFF. Looking up the rest from reference TRBV5-1 and TRBJ1-1 gives the full variable domain: KAGVTQTPRYLIKTRGQQVTLSCSPISGHRSVSWYQQTPGQGLQFLFEYFSETQRNKGNFPGRFSGRQFSNSRSEMNVSTLELGDSALYLCASSDLGVNTEAFFGQGTRLTVV.

This chain links TRBV6-5 with TRBJ2-7; TRBD1 aligns across 8 bases. CDR1 MNHEY and CDR2 SVGAGI come from the germline V gene. V shed 4 bases and J 4 bases; nucleotides not matched to a gene: 6. The CDR3 length is 14 residues. CDR3 sequence (DNA): TGTGCCAGCAGTTCTCCCGACAGGGGTTACGAGCAGTACTTC. Translated, it gives CASSSPDRGYEQYF.

The V call is TRBV2, the J call TRBJ1-6; perhaps TRBD1 as D (6 bases). The germline gives CDR1 SNHLY, CDR2 FYNNEI. V lost 5 bases and J 10 bases, leaving 18 bases between the germline ends. This CDR3 comprises 15 residues. CDR3 amino acids: CASSSRQALFSPLHF. CDR3 DNA: TGTGCCAGCAGTTCCCGACAGGCCCTATTCTCACCCCTCCACTTT. Full variable domain (rest looked up from reference TRBV2 and TRBJ1-6): EPEVTQTPSHQVTQMGQEVILRCVPISNHLYFYWYRQILGQKVEFLVSFYNNEISEKSEIFDDQFSVERPDGSNFTLKIRSTKLEDSAMYFCASSSRQALFSPLHFGNGTRLTVT.

The gene calls are TRBV9 and TRBJ2-1; 7 nucleotides match TRBD2. The CDR3 sequence is 16 residues long. The junction had 5 bases not matched to a gene; V was cut back by 2 bases and J by 0 bases. Germline lookup yields CDR1 SGDLS and CDR2 YYNGEE. The CDR3 is CASSVLSGVSYNEQFF. For the CDR3, the DNA is TGTGCCAGCAGCGTCCTAAGCGGGGTCTCCTACAATGAGCAGTTCTTC.

This chain joins TRBV6-2 or TRBV6-3 and TRBJ2-3, with 8 bases aligning to TRBD2. This CDR3 spans 14 amino acids. Germline V CDR1 and CDR2: MNHEY, SVGEGT. The V and J ends lost 6 bases and 4 bases, in that order; junction bases with no gene match: 6. The CDR3 bases are TGTGCCAGCAGCCGAAGCGGGAGCCCAGATACGCAGTATTTT. It yields the protein CASSRSGSPDTQYF.

The chain has TRBV5-1 and TRBJ2-3; TRBD1 is a possible D gene (5 bases). Trimming took off 5 bases at V and 4 bases at J, with 17 bases between the two ends. The CDR3 totals 15 residues. CDR1 is SGHRS and CDR2 is YFSETQ in the germline V gene. CDR3 sequence (DNA): TGCGCCAGCAGAAACCCGCAGCAGGGTGCAGATACGCAGTATTTT. Translating it yields CASRNPQQGADTQYF.

This chain connects TRBV4-1 to TRBJ1-3; D is possibly TRBD1 (6 bases). Germline loops: CDR1 MGHRA, CDR2 YSYEKL. This CDR3 contains 16 residues. The V end lost 0 bases, the J end lost 3 bases, and 12 bases lay between the germline ends. The CDR3 DNA reads as TGCGCCAGCAGCCAAGAAGGACAGATCGATGGAAACACCATATATTTT. Its translation: CASSQEGQIDGNTIYF.

The rearrangement joins TRBV30 to TRBJ1-3, with no clear D. Trimming cost V 2 bases and J 1 base, with 12 bases left between them. Germline V lookup: CDR1 GTSNPN, CDR2 SVGIG (reference sequence). The CDR3 loop spans 15 amino acids. CDR3 in DNA: TGTGCCTGGAGTCCACAGACTTGGTCTGGAAACACCATATATTTT. Translation: CAWSPQTWSGNTIYF.

The chain combines TRBV27 with TRBJ1-3; D gene unclear. CDR1 and CDR2 from the germline V gene are MNHEY and SMNVEV (reference sequence). The CDR3 covers 15 residues. Between the trimmed V and J ends, which lost 3 bases and 0 bases, there was a span of 9 bases. CDR3 coding DNA: TGTGCCAGCAGTTTCAACGCGGCCTCTGGAAACACCATATATTTT. Amino acid sequence: CASSFNAASGNTIYF.

The chain has TRBV2 and TRBJ1-6; unclear D gene. This CDR3 spans 15 amino acids. The germline V gene has CDR1 SNHLY and CDR2 FYNNEI. Trimming removed 3 bases at V and 9 bases at J, with 15 bases between. The CDR3 coding sequence is TGTGCCAGCAGTGACCTGGGCAATGGCGGTTCACCCCTCCACTTT. This encodes CASSDLGNGGSPLHF.

The gene calls are TRBV5-4 and TRBJ1-6, with TRBD1 matching over 7 bases. Germline CDR1 reads SGHNT; CDR2 reads YYREEE (reference sequence). The length of the CDR3 is 15 residues. V dropped 5 bases and J dropped 6; count of bases not matched to a gene: 8. The CDR3 loop is CASRSQTGINSPLHF. As DNA, the CDR3 is TGTGCCAGCAGGTCCCAGACAGGGATTAATTCACCCCTCCACTTT.

The rearrangement links TRBV27 to TRBJ1-1, with no clear D. V was cut by 6 bases and J by 2 bases, with 13 bases left in between. Germline CDR1 and CDR2: MNHEY and SMNVEV (reference sequence). The length of the CDR3 is 14 residues. CDR3 protein: CASRLGNGNTEAFF. The CDR3 nucleotides read TGTGCCAGCAGGTTGGGAAACGGAAACACTGAAGCTTTCTTT.

The chain uses TRBV10-3 and TRBJ1-4; unclear D gene. Deletions cut 0 bases from V and 5 bases from J, with 7 bases between. Germline CDR1 is ENHRY and CDR2 is SYGVKD. The CDR3 is 14 residues long. The CDR3 loop reads CAISESQKNEKLFF. The CDR3 region has the DNA TGTGCCATCAGTGAGTCACAGAAGAATGAAAAACTGTTTTTT.

The chain employs TRBV7-6 and TRBJ2-2, with D unclear. This CDR3 has 15 residues. Germline V CDR1 and CDR2: SGHVS, FNYEAQ. The V gene lost 6 bases and the J gene lost 3 bases, with 14 bases spanning the gap. The chain's CDR3 is CASRVDHLYTGELFF. DNA for the CDR3: TGTGCCAGCAGGGTGGACCACCTTTACACCGGGGAGCTGTTTTTT.